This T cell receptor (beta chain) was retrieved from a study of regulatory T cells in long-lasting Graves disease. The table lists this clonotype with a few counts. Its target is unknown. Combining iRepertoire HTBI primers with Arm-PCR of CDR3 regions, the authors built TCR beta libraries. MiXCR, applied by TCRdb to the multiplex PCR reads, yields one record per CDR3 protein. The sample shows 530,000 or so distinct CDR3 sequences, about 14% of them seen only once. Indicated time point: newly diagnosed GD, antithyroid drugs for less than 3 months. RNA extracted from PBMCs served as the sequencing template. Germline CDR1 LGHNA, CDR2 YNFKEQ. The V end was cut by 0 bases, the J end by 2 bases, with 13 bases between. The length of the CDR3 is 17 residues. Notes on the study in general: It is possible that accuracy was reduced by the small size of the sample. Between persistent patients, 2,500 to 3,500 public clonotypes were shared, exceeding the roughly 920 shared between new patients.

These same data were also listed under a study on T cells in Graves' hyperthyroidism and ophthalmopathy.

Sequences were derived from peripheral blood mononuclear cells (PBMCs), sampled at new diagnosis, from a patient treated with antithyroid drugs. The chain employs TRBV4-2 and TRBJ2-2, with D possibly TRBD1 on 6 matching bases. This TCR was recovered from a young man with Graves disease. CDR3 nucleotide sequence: TGTGCCAGCAGCCAAGATGATCAGGGGCTCAACACCGGGGAGCTGTTTTTT. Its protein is CASSQDDQGLNTGELFF.